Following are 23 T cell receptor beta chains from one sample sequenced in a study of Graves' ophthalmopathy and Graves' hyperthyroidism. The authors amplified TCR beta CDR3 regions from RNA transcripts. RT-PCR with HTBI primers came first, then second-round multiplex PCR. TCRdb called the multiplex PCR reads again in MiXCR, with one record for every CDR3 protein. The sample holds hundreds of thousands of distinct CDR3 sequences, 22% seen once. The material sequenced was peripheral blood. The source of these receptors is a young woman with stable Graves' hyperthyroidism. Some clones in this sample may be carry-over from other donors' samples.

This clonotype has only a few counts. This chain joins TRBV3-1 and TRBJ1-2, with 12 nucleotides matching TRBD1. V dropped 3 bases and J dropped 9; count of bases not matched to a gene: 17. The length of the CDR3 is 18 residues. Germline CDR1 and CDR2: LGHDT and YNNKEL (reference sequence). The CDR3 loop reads CASSHSGSFRGTGGSYTF. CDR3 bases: TGTGCCAGCAGCCATTCCGGGTCGTTCAGAGGGACAGGGGGCAGCTACACCTTC.

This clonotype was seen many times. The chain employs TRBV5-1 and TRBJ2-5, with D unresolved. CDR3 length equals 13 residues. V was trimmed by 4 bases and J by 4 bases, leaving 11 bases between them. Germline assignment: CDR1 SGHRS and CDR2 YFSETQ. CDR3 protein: CASSLHVRETQYF. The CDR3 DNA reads TGCGCCAGCAGCCTCCATGTCCGAGAGACCCAGTACTTC.

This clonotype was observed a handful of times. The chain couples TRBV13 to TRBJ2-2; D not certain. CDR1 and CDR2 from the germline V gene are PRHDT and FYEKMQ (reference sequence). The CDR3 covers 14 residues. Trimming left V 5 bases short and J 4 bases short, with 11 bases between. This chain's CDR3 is CASSPPPVTGELFF. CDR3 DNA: TGTGCCAGCAGCCCCCCCCCCGTCACCGGGGAGCTGTTTTTT. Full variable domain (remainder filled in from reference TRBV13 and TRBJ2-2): AAGVIQSPRHLIKEKRETATLKCYPIPRHDTVYWYQQGPGQDPQFLISFYEKMQSDKGSIPDRFSAQQFSDYHSELNMSSLELGDSALYFCASSPPPVTGELFFGEGSRLTVL.

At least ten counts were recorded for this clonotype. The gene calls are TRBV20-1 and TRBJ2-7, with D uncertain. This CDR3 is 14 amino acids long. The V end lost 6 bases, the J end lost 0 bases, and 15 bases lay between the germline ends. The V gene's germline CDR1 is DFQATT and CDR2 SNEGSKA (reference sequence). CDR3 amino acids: CSALGRRSSYEQYF. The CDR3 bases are TGCAGTGCCTTGGGCAGGCGGAGCTCCTACGAGCAGTACTTC.

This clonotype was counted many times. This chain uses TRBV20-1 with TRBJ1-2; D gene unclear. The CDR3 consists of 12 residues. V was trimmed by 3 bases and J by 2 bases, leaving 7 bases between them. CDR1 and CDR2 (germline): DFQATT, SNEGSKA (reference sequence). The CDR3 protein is CSASSGNYGYTF. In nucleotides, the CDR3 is TGCAGTGCTAGTTCCGGAAACTATGGCTACACCTTC.

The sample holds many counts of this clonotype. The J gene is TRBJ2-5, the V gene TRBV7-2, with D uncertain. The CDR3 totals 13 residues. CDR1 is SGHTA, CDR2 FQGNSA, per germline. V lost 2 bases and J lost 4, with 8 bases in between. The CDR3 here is CASSLFSGETQYF. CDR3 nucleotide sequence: TGTGCCAGCAGCTTATTTTCGGGAGAGACCCAGTACTTC.

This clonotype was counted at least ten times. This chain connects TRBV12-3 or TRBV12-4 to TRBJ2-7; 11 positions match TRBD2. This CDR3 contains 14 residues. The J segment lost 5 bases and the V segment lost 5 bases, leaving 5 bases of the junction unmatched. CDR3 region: CASSIGLAGDEQYF. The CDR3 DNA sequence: TGTGCCAGCAGTATCGGACTAGCGGGTGACGAGCAGTACTTC.

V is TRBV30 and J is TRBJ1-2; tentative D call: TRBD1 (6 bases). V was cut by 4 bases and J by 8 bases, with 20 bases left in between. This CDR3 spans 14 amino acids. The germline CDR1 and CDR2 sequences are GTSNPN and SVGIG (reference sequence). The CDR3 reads CAWMELDLQGGYTF. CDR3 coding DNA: TGTGCCTGGATGGAATTGGACCTTCAGGGGGGCTACACCTTC.

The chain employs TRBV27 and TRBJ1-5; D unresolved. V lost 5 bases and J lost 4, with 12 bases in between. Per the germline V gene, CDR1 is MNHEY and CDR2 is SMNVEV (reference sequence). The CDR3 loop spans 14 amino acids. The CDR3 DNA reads TGTGCCAGCAGTGCCCCAGGACTGAATCAGCCCCAGCATTTT. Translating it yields CASSAPGLNQPQHF.

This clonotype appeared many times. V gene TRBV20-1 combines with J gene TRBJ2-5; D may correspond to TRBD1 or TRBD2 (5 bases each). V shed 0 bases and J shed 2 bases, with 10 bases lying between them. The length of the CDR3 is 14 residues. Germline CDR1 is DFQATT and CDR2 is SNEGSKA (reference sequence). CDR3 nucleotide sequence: TGCAGTGCTAGAGACCGGGGCGCGCAAGAGACCCAGTACTTC. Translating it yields CSARDRGAQETQYF.

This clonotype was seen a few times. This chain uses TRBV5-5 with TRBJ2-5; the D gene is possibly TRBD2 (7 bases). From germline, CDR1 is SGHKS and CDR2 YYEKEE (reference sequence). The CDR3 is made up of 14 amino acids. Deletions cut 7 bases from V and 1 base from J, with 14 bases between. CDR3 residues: CASRGAPFQETQYF. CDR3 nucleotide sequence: TGTGCCAGCCGGGGGGCCCCTTTCCAAGAGACCCAGTACTTC.

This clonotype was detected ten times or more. CDR3 loop: CSARGRGNQPQHF. The CDR3 DNA is TGCAGTGCTAGAGGACGCGGAAATCAGCCCCAGCATTTT. The rearrangement joins TRBV20-1 to TRBJ1-5; D gene unclear. Germline V gene sequence: CDR1 DFQATT, CDR2 SNEGSKA (reference sequence). Trimming stripped 1 base from V and 4 bases from J, with 8 bases between. CDR3 size: 13 residues.

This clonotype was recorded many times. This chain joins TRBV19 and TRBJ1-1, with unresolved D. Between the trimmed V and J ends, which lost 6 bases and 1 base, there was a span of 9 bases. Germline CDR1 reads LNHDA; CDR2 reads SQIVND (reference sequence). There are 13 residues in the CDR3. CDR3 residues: CASRGVWNTEAFF. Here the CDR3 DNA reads TGTGCCAGTAGGGGTGTTTGGAACACTGAAGCTTTCTTT.

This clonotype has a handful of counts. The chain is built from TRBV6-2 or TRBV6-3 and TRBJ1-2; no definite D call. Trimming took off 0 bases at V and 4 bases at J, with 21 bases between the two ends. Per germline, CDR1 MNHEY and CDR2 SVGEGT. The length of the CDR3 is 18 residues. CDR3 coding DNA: TGTGCCAGCAGTTACTCTGCCCTGCTAAGCCGGGAAATCTATGGCTACACCTTC. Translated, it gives CASSYSALLSREIYGYTF.

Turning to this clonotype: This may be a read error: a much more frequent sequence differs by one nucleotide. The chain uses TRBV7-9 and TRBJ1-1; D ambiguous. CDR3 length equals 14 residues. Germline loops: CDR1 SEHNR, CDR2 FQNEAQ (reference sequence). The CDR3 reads CVSLGFRTNTEAFF. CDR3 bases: TGTGTCAGCTTAGGGTTCAGGACGAACACTGAAGCTTTCTTT.

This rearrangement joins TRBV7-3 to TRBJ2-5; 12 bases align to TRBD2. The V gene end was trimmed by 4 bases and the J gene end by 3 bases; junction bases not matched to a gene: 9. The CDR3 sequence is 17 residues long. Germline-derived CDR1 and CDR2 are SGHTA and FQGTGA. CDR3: CASSSPAGLAGKETQYF. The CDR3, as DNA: TGTGCCAGCAGCTCCCCGGCGGGACTAGCGGGTAAAGAGACCCAGTACTTC.

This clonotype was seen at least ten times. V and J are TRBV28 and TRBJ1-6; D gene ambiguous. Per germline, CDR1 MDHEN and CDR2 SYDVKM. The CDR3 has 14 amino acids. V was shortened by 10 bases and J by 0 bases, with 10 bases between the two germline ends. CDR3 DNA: TGTGCCAAACGAAGGAGCTCCTATAATTCACCCCTCCACTTT. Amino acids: CAKRRSSYNSPLHF.

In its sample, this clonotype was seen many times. CDR3 in amino acids: CASSERGLYEQYF. In DNA, the CDR3 is TGTGCCAGCAGTGAGCGGGGTCTCTACGAGCAGTACTTC. The V gene is TRBV6-1, the J gene TRBJ2-7, with D maybe TRBD2 (6 bases). CDR1 and CDR2 from the germline V gene are MNHNS and SASEGT. Deletions cut 3 bases from V and 3 bases from J, with 9 bases between. The CDR3 runs to 13 residues.

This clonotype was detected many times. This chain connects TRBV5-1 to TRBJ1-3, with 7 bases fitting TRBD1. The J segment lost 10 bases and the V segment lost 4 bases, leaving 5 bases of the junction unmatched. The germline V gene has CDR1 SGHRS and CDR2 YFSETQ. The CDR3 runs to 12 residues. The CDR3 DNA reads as TGCGCCAGCAGCGAAGGGGGCTCGACCATATATTTT. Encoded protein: CASSEGGSTIYF.

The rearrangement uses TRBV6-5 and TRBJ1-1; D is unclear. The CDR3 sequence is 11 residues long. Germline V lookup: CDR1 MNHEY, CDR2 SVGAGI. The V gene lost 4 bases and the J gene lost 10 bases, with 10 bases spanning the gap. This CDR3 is CASSSGPGAFF. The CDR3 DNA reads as TGTGCCAGCAGTTCCGGTCCCGGAGCTTTCTTT.

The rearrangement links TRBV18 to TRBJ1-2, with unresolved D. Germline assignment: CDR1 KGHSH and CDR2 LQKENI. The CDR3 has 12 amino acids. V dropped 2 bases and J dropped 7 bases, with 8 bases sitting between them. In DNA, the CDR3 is TGTGCCAGCTCACCAAAGGGTGGTGGCTACACCTTC. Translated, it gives CASSPKGGGYTF.

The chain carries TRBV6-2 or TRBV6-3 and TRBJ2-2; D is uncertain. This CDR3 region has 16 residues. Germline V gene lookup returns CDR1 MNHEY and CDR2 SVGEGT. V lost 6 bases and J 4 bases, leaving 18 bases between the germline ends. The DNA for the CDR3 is TGTGCCAGCAGCGAGGAAGTGTTAGGACCCACCGGGGAGCTGTTTTTT. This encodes CASSEEVLGPTGELFF.

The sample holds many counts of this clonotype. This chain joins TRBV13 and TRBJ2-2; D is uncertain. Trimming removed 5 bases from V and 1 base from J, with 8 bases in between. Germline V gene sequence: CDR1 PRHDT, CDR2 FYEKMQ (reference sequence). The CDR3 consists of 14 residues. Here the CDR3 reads CASSREENTGELFF. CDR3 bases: TGTGCCAGCAGCAGAGAAGAGAACACCGGGGAGCTGTTTTTT.